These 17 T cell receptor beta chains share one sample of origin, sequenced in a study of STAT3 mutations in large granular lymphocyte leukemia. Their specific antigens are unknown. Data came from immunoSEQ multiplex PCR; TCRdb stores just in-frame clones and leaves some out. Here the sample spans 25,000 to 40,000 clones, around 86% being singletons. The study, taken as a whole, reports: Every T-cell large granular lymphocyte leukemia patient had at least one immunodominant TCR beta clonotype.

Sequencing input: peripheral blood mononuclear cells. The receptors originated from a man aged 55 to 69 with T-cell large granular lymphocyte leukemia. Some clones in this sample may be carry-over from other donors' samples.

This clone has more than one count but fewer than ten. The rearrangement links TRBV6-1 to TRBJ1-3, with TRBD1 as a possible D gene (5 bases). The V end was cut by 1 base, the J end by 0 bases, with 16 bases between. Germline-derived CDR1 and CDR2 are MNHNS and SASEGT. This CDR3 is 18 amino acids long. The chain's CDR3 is CASSEVGWGRNSGNTIYF. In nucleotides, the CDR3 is TGTGCCAGCAGTGAAGTGGGGTGGGGACGGAACTCTGGAAACACCATATATTTT.

The CDR3 coding sequence is TGTGCCAGCAGCTTGGTCCCAGATACGCAGTATTTT. Translating gives CASSLVPDTQYF. The chain joins TRBV5-6 to TRBJ2-3; D is uncertain. CDR1 SGHDT and CDR2 YYEEEE come from the germline V gene. V was shortened by 0 bases and J by 4 bases, with 3 bases between the two germline ends. The CDR3 consists of 12 residues.

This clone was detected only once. CDR3 in amino acids: CASSPSRTGRDTEAFF. The CDR3, as DNA: TGTGCCAGCTCACCGTCAAGGACAGGGAGGGACACTGAAGCTTTCTTT. The rearrangement links TRBV18 to TRBJ1-1, with TRBD1 identical over 8 bases. V lost 3 bases, J lost 3 bases, and 9 bases stayed unmatched. This CDR3 has 16 residues. Germline lookup yields CDR1 KGHSH and CDR2 LQKENI.

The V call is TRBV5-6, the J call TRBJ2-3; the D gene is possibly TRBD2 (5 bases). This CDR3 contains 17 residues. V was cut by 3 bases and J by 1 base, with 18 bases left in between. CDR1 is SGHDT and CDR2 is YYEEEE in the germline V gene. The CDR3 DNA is TGTGCCAGCAGCTCCCTCGACTTGTCACTAGGCACAGATACGCAGTATTTT. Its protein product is CASSSLDLSLGTDTQYF.

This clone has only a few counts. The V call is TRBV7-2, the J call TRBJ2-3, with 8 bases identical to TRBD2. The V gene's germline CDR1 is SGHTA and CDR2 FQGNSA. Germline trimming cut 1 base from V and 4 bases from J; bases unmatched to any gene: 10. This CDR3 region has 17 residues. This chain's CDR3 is CASSLGRAGGRADTQYF. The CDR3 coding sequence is TGTGCCAGCAGCTTAGGTCGGGCGGGAGGTCGGGCAGATACGCAGTATTTT.

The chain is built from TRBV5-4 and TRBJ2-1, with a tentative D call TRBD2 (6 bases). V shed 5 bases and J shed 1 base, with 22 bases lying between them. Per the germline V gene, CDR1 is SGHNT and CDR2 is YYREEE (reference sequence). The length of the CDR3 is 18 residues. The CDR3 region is CASSPPGVVAASYNEQFF. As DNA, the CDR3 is TGTGCCAGCAGTCCCCCGGGAGTGGTAGCGGCATCCTACAATGAGCAGTTCTTC.

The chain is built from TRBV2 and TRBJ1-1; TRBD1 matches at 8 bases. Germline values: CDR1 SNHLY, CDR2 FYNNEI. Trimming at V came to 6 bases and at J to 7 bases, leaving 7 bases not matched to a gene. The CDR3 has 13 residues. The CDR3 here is CASSGTGHIEAFF. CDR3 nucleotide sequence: TGTGCCAGCAGCGGGACAGGTCACATTGAAGCTTTCTTT.

CDR3 amino acids: CASSPLNLDRAPSGNTIYF. Here the CDR3 DNA reads TGTGCCAGCTCACCTCTTAACCTGGACAGGGCGCCTTCTGGAAACACCATATATTTT. The chain recombines TRBV18 with TRBJ1-3, with 8 nucleotides matching TRBD1. V was pared by 3 bases and J by 1 base, with 14 bases of the junction left unmatched. Per germline, CDR1 KGHSH and CDR2 LQKENI. The CDR3 has 19 residues.

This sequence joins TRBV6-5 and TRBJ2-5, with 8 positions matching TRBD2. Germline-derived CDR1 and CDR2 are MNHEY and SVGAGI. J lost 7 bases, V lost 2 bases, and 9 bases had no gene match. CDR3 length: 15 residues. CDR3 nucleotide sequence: TGTGCCAGCAGTTACGGGACTAGTGGCCCAGGGACCCAGTACTTC. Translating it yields CASSYGTSGPGTQYF.

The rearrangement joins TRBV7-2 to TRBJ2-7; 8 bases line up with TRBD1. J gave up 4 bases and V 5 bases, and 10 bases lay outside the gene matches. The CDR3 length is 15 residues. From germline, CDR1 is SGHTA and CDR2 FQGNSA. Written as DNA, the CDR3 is TGTGCCAGCAGCGTCAAACAGGGGGGCCATTACGAGCAGTACTTC. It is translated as CASSVKQGGHYEQYF.

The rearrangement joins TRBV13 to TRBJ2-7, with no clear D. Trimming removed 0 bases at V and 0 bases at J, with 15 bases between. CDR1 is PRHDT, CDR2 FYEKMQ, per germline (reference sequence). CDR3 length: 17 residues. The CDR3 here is CASSLGGWGSSSYEQYF. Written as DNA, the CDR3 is TGTGCCAGCAGCTTAGGCGGTTGGGGTTCGAGCTCCTACGAGCAGTACTTC.

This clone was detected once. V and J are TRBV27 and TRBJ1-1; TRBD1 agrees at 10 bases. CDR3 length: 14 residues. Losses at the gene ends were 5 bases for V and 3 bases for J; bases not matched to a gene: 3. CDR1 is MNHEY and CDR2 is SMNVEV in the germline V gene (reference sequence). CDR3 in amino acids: CASSGQGGDTEAFF. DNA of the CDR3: TGTGCCAGCAGTGGACAGGGGGGGGACACTGAAGCTTTCTTT.

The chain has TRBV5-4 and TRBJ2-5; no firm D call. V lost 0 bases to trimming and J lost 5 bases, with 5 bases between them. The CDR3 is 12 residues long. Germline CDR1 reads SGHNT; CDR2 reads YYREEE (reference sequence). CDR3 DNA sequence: TGTGCCAGCAGCTTGGAGGGTGAGACCCAGTACTTC. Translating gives CASSLEGETQYF.

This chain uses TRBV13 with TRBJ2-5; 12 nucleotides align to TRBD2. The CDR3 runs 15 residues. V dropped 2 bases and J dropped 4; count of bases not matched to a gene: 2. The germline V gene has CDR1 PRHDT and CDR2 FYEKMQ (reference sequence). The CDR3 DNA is TGTGCCAGCAGCTTAAGACTAGCGGGAGTAGAGACCCAGTACTTC. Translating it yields CASSLRLAGVETQYF.

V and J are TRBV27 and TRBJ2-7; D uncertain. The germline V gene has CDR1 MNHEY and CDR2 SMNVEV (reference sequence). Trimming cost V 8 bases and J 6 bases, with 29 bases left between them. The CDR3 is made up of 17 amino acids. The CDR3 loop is CASGSSPPMSITLEQYF. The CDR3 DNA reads TGTGCCAGCGGATCCTCACCTCCGATGAGTATCACCCTCGAGCAGTACTTC.

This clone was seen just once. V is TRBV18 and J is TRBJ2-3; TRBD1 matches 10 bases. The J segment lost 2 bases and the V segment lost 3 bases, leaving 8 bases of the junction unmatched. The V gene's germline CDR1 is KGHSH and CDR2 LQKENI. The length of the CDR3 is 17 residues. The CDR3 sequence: CASSPGQGRGDTDTQYF. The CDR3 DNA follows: TGTGCCAGCTCACCGGGACAGGGGAGAGGGGACACAGATACGCAGTATTTT.

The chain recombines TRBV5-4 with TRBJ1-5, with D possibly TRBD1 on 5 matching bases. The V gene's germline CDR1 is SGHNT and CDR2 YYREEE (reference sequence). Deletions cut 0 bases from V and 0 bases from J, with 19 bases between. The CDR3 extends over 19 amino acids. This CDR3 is CASSLAPGSGPYSNQPQHF. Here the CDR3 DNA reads TGTGCCAGCAGCTTGGCGCCGGGATCAGGGCCCTATAGCAATCAGCCCCAGCATTTT.